This TCR beta chain was profiled in a study of blood T cell repertoires in COVID-19. As for the study in general: Nucleic acid was either cDNA or gDNA, and it came from T cells, B-cell-depleted T cells, or PBMCs.

This CDR3 is built from 11 residues. Germline V gene data show CDR1 as LNHDA and CDR2 as SQIVND (reference sequence). Under the authors' procedure: Estimates of nucleated cell counts were drawn from the amplification of reference gene primers. This table comes from immunoSEQ multiplex PCR, and its TCRdb copy is limited to in-frame clones, with some not included. That table supplies the V and J calls and clone size; D and trimming were determined from the DNA. The sample consists of some 150,000 clones, 85% of them appearing once. Comments on this clone: A read error may account for a junction end that differs from germline.

The gene calls are TRBV19 and TRBJ2-1, with a weak D call TRBD2 (6 bases). The specimen was peripheral blood. This TCR was sampled from a man in his forties with acute or convalescent COVID-19. For the CDR3, the DNA is TGTGCCAGTAGTATAGGGACTGGGAGGCTCTTC. It codes for CASSIGTGRLF.